Below are 21 T cell receptor beta chains sequenced from a single sample in a study of human T cells and chemical hapten exposure. Time point reported: pre-sensitization, week 0. Documented treatment: therapeutic diphenylcyclopropenone sensitization with weekly scalp DPC. TCRdb reanalysed the RACE reads using MiXCR and keeps one entry per CDR3 protein. The sample has 180,000 or so distinct CDR3 sequences, approximately 31% seen once. The specimen was whole blood, collected in connection with sensitization to the hapten diphenylcyclopropenone (DPC). The receptors derive from a woman younger than 45 with alopecia areata. Some clones in this sample may be carry-over from other donors' samples.

The chain couples TRBV11-2 to TRBJ1-3; D remains ambiguous. V lost 0 bases and J lost 7, with 13 bases in between. This CDR3 region has 15 residues. Per the germline V gene, CDR1 is SGHAT and CDR2 is FQNNGV. Written as DNA, the CDR3 is TGTGCCAGCAGCTTAGATTGGGCAGGCGGGAACACCATATATTTT. Its protein product is CASSLDWAGGNTIYF. The whole variable domain, filled in from reference TRBV11-2 and TRBJ1-3, reads EAGVAQSPRYKIIEKRQSVAFWCNPISGHATLYWYQQILGQGPKLLIQFQNNGVVDDSQLPKDRFSAERLKGVDSTLKIQPAKLEDSAVYLCASSLDWAGGNTIYFGEGSWLTVV.

The CDR3 spells CSARGAAEQFF. The CDR3 DNA reads as TGCAGTGCTAGAGGCGCGGCTGAGCAGTTCTTC. The chain recombines TRBV20-1 with TRBJ2-1; no definite D call. The ends were cut back, 1 base at V and 9 bases at J, with 7 bases in the middle. The CDR3 has 11 residues. CDR1 is DFQATT, CDR2 SNEGSKA, per germline (reference sequence).

The CDR3 is CASSYSPDGEQFF. DNA of the CDR3: TGTGCCAGCAGTTACTCTCCCGACGGGGAGCAGTTCTTC. The V gene is TRBV6-2 or TRBV6-3, the J gene TRBJ2-1; D is uncertain. Germline-derived CDR1 and CDR2 are MNHEY and SVGEGT. V was pared by 0 bases and J by 10 bases, with 10 bases between. The CDR3 is 13 amino acids.

The chain combines TRBV28 with TRBJ1-5, with a weak D call TRBD1 (6 bases). The germline CDR1 and CDR2 sequences are MDHEN and SYDVKM. The CDR3 has 15 residues. Deletions cut 5 bases from V and 5 bases from J, with 16 bases between. DNA of the CDR3: TGTGCCAGCAGTCCCCCAACAGGGTACGATCAGCCCCAGCATTTT. Protein product: CASSPPTGYDQPQHF. Full variable domain (rest looked up from reference TRBV28 and TRBJ1-5): DVKVTQSSRYLVKRTGEKVFLECVQDMDHENMFWYRQDPGLGLRLIYFSYDVKMKEKGDIPEGYSVSREKKERFSLILESASTNQTSMYLCASSPPTGYDQPQHFGDGTRLSIL.

In this sample, this clonotype turned up a few times. The V gene is TRBV4-3, the J gene TRBJ1-1; D uncertain. V shed 0 bases and J shed 0 bases, with 11 bases lying between them. This CDR3 has 16 residues. CDR1 LGHNA and CDR2 YSLEER come from the germline V gene. CDR3: CASSQEAPGLNTEAFF. The CDR3 nucleotides read TGCGCCAGCAGCCAAGAAGCTCCTGGGTTGAACACTGAAGCTTTCTTT.

This clonotype has a handful of counts. This chain uses TRBV2 with TRBJ1-5; D is uncertain. Trimming removed 3 bases at V and 7 bases at J, with 16 bases between. CDR1 and CDR2 from the germline V gene are SNHLY and FYNNEI. The CDR3 extends over 15 amino acids. In DNA form, the CDR3 reads TGTGCCAGCAGTGAGGGGTTGCCCCTTGGACAGCCCCAGCATTTT. Translating it yields CASSEGLPLGQPQHF.

This chain joins TRBV27 and TRBJ1-6; unclear D gene. Per germline, CDR1 MNHEY and CDR2 SMNVEV (reference sequence). The CDR3 contains 16 residues. V was pared by 0 bases and J by 7 bases, with 13 bases between. CDR3 sequence: CASSLSNWIGNSPLHF. In DNA form, the CDR3 reads TGTGCCAGCAGTTTATCGAATTGGATAGGCAATTCACCCCTCCACTTT.

This clonotype has a handful of counts. The rearrangement links TRBV20-1 to TRBJ1-2; D ambiguous. The CDR3 runs to 15 residues. Trimming stripped 7 bases from V and 0 bases from J, with 18 bases between. Germline lookup yields CDR1 DFQATT and CDR2 SNEGSKA (reference sequence). The CDR3, as DNA: TGCAGTGTCCCGCCCGCCACCTTTACTAACTATGGCTACACCTTC. Encoded protein: CSVPPATFTNYGYTF.

This chain links TRBV10-2 with TRBJ2-3; TRBD1 matches 9 bases. From germline, CDR1 is WSHSY and CDR2 SAAADI. J gave up 6 bases and V 2 bases, and 9 bases lay outside the gene matches. The CDR3 covers 16 residues. The CDR3 nucleotides read TGCGCCAGCAGTGAGATACAGGGGGCGTTCATGGATACGCAGTATTTT. Its translation is CASSEIQGAFMDTQYF.

The chain combines TRBV29-1 with TRBJ2-2; no definite D call. The germline V gene has CDR1 SQVTM and CDR2 ANQGSEA. The germline V and J ends were trimmed by 7 bases and 6 bases, with 6 bases remaining between them. The CDR3 consists of 10 residues. CDR3 loop: CSALAGELFF. DNA of the CDR3: TGCAGCGCGTTGGCCGGGGAGCTGTTTTTT.

The rearrangement joins TRBV7-9 to TRBJ2-7; D possibly uses TRBD1 or TRBD2 (5 bases each). With 5 bases removed from V and 6 bases from J, the gap between germline ends came to 14 bases. The CDR3 contains 13 residues. Germline-derived CDR1 and CDR2 are SEHNR and FQNEAQ (reference sequence). The CDR3 nucleotides are TGTGCCAGCAGCCCGCACCCCGGGACCGAGCAGTACTTC. Translated: CASSPHPGTEQYF.

The chain combines TRBV30 with TRBJ2-1; 9 positions match TRBD2. This CDR3 has 16 amino acids. Germline V gene sequence: CDR1 GTSNPN, CDR2 SVGIG (reference sequence). The ends lost 0 bases at V and 9 bases at J; junction bases unmatched: 12. The CDR3 DNA sequence: TGTGCCTGGAGTGTATCTGGCGGGAGGGTGTGGGCTGAGCAGTTCTTC. Its protein product is CAWSVSGGRVWAEQFF.

The chain links TRBV29-1 to TRBJ2-3; D call uncertain. CDR1 is SQVTM, CDR2 ANQGSEA, per germline. Between the trimmed V and J ends, which lost 2 bases and 4 bases, there was a span of 10 bases. The CDR3 sequence is 13 residues long. DNA for the CDR3: TGCAGCGTTGAATTTTCTATCCCAGATACGCAGTATTTT. Its protein is CSVEFSIPDTQYF.

The chain uses TRBV7-2 and TRBJ2-2, with 9 bases that match TRBD2. This CDR3 comprises 16 residues. Trimming removed 5 bases from V and 0 bases from J; junction bases left unmatched: 4. The germline CDR1 and CDR2 sequences are SGHTA and FQGNSA. DNA of the CDR3: TGTGCCAGCAGCCAGCGGGGGGCCACGAACACCGGGGAGCTGTTTTTT. It specifies CASSQRGATNTGELFF.

The V and J genes are TRBV28 and TRBJ2-7; 7 bases map to TRBD1. Germline V gene lookup returns CDR1 MDHEN and CDR2 SYDVKM. This CDR3 region has 16 residues. The trim removed 5 bases at V and 0 bases at J, leaving 10 bases unmatched. In DNA form, the CDR3 reads TGTGCCAGCAGTCCCAGCGCAGGGGGTTACTCCTACGAGCAGTACTTC. Translation gives CASSPSAGGYSYEQYF.

The V and J genes are TRBV5-5 and TRBJ2-2; no reliable D call. The CDR3 length is 16 residues. Trimming removed 0 bases from V and 5 bases from J, with 14 bases in between. Germline V CDR1 and CDR2: SGHKS, YYEKEE (reference sequence). CDR3 sequence reads: CASSLGVRTETGELFF. CDR3 bases: TGTGCCAGCAGCTTGGGTGTCAGGACGGAAACCGGGGAGCTGTTTTTT.

This clonotype was seen only a few times. The V and J genes are TRBV28 and TRBJ1-1; D may be TRBD1 (5 bases). This CDR3 is 13 amino acids long. V was shortened by 3 bases and J by 4 bases, with 9 bases between the two germline ends. CDR1 and CDR2 from the germline V gene are MDHEN and SYDVKM. In DNA form, the CDR3 reads TGTGCCAGCAGTTTGAACAGGCTCACTGAAGCTTTCTTT. It codes for CASSLNRLTEAFF.

The chain uses TRBV7-9 and TRBJ1-2; tentatively, D is TRBD1 (6 bases). The V end was cut by 5 bases, the J end by 12 bases, with 13 bases between. In germline, CDR1 is SEHNR, CDR2 FQNEAQ (reference sequence). The CDR3 runs 11 residues. DNA for the CDR3: TGTGCCAGCAGCCCGGGGGCCTCTGACACCTTC. Protein sequence: CASSPGASDTF.

In this sample, this clonotype turned up a few times. The chain couples TRBV10-2 to TRBJ1-1; D not resolved. Trimming pared 3 bases from V and 1 base from J, leaving 9 bases between. Looked up from germline, CDR1 is WSHSY and CDR2 is SAAADI. This CDR3 region has 14 residues. The CDR3 DNA is TGCGCCAGCAGTGAAACGGTATCGAACACTGAAGCTTTCTTT. It specifies CASSETVSNTEAFF.

Ten or more counts support this clonotype. The chain employs TRBV11-1 and TRBJ2-5, with D possibly TRBD1 on 6 matching bases. The CDR3 runs to 13 residues. V lost 3 bases and J lost 4, with 9 bases in between. Germline lookup yields CDR1 SGHAT and CDR2 FQDESV (reference sequence). The CDR3 coding sequence is TGTGCCAGCAGCTTGGCAGGGGCAGAGACCCAGTACTTC. As protein: CASSLAGAETQYF.

This clonotype showed up just once. DNA of the CDR3: TGTGCCAGCAGCCAAGGAGACCCTGCAACTAATGAAAAACTGTTTTTT. Its translation: CASSQGDPATNEKLFF. The V call is TRBV4-2, the J call TRBJ1-4; unclear D gene. V was trimmed by 1 base and J by 0 bases, leaving 9 bases between them. Germline CDR1 LGHNA, CDR2 YNFKEQ. CDR3 size: 16 residues.